This T cell receptor beta chain was sequenced in a study of blood T cell repertoires in COVID-19. Looking at the study overall: Specimens from acute and convalescent COVID-19 originated in the United States, Italy and Spain. Sample material is recorded as cDNA or gDNA derived from T cells, B-cell-depleted T cells, or PBMCs.

As handled by the study authors: From reference gene primer amplification, estimates of nucleated cell counts were derived. Assay used: immunoSEQ multiplex PCR; TCRdb lists only in-frame clones, some missing. V and J calls and clone size are given by that table; D and trimming were obtained from the DNA. The sample lists approximately 210,000 clones, approximately 79% occurring once. Germline V gene lookup returns CDR1 SEHNR and CDR2 FQNEAQ (reference sequence). This CDR3 region has 14 residues. The genes are TRBV7-9 and TRBJ2-2; the match to TRBD1 covers 9 bases. The origin of this receptor is a human donor in a cohort sampled during active COVID-19. The sample comprised peripheral blood. The CDR3 here is CAYPGQGSAGELFF. As DNA, the CDR3 is TGTGCTTATCCGGGACAGGGTTCCGCCGGGGAGCTGTTTTTT. Filled out from reference TRBV7-9 and TRBJ2-2, the complete variable domain reads DTGVSQNPRHKITKRGQNVTFRCDPISEHNRLYWYRQTLGQGPEFLTYFQNEAQLEKSRLLSDRFSAERPKGSFSTLEIQRTEQGDSAMYLCAYPGQGSAGELFFGEGSRLTVL.